This T cell receptor (beta chain) was captured in a study of spatial heterogeneity in lung cancer. The overall study: In raw reads, more than 9.5 appearances on average were recorded for each unique TCR and UMI combination. Study results and limitations: Circulating ubiquitous expanded tumor TCRs were observed more frequently at resection than at follow-up.

V lost 4 bases and J lost 4, with 10 bases in between. The CDR3 runs 13 residues. The V gene's germline CDR1 is SEHNR and CDR2 FQNEAQ (reference sequence). As to time point: sample taken at primary tumor resection. Tumor, nontumor lung or frozen PBMC supplied whole RNA, sequenced without sorting. Samples came from 72 TRACERx patients with untreated early-stage lung cancer. Concerning this clonotype itself: Its antigen is as yet unknown.

TCRdb itself ran the 5' RACE reads through MiXCR, one entry per CDR3 protein. The table lists 95,000 or so distinct CDR3 sequences, roughly 10% of them singletons, with 6.9% in the top ten. This clonotype was obtained from a male donor with early-stage non-small cell lung cancer. Here the sequenced sample was PBMCs, taken at surgery. The chain joins TRBV7-9 to TRBJ1-1, with no clear D. In nucleotides, the CDR3 is TGTGCCAGCAGCTCTCCGGTGGGCACTGAAGCTTTCTTT. Encoded protein: CASSSPVGTEAFF.